This T cell receptor beta chain appears in the sequencing data of a study of Ad26.COV2.S vaccination and SARS-CoV-2 variants. Some clones are missing from TCRdb's copy, which holds only in-frame ones; the method was immunoSEQ multiplex PCR. The profile shows 300,000 to 400,000 clones, over 75% of them singletons. CDR1 DFQATT and CDR2 SNEGSKA come from the germline V gene (reference sequence). Between the trimmed V and J ends, which lost 3 bases and 4 bases, there was a span of 12 bases. The CDR3 contains 13 residues. Treatment denoted: 15 to 20 received Ad26.COV2.S at low or high dose, single or two shots; roughly five received placebo; per-sample allocation not given. Sample collection was performed on day 63 after the first vaccine or placebo injection.

The genes are TRBV20-1 and TRBJ1-2, with D unresolved. The TCR sequence derives from a person aged 18-65 years who received the Ad26.COV2.S COVID-19 vaccine or a placebo. Here the sequenced sample was peripheral blood, taken in a trial of Ad26.COV2.S vaccine versus placebo. In DNA, the CDR3 is TGCAGTGCTAGTGGGCAGACATCCTATGGCTACACCTTC. This translates into CSASGQTSYGYTF.